These 7 T cell receptor beta chains originate from one sample sequenced in a study of blood T cell repertoires in COVID-19. Method: immunoSEQ multiplex PCR; TCRdb's copy keeps in-frame clones and lacks some. The table includes roughly 440,000 clones, more than 70% detected once. The sample taken for sequencing was peripheral blood. The receptors come from a woman aged 50 to 60 with COVID-19, enrolled during active disease.

The chain employs TRBV9 and TRBJ2-3; D might be TRBD1 (6 bases). CDR1 and CDR2 from the germline V gene are SGDLS and YYNGEE. V lost 4 bases and J 12 bases, leaving 12 bases between the germline ends. CDR3 length: 11 amino acids. The CDR3 loop is CASSSRDTQYF. CDR3 coding DNA: TGTGCCAGCAGCTCCCGGGACACCCAGTATTTT. Looking up the rest from reference TRBV9 and TRBJ2-3 gives the full variable domain: DSGVTQTPKHLITATGQRVTLRCSPRSGDLSVYWYQQSLDQGLQFLIQYYNGEERAKGNILERFSAQQFPDLHSELNLSSLELGDSALYFCASSSRDTQYFGPGTRLTVL.

Concerning this clone: Distinct nucleotide sequences in the sample also encode this CDR3. This chain connects TRBV12-3 or TRBV12-4 to TRBJ2-7; no firm D call. V gave up 0 bases and J gave up 6 bases, with 6 bases separating them. The CDR3 is 12 residues long. In DNA, the CDR3 is TGTGCCAGCAGTTTAGCCCTGAGCGAGCAGTACTTC. Translated, it gives CASSLALSEQYF.

The chain links TRBV6-5 to TRBJ1-3; D might be TRBD1 (5 bases). V was trimmed by 4 bases and J by 0 bases, leaving 13 bases between them. This CDR3 contains 16 residues. In germline, CDR1 is MNHEY, CDR2 SVGAGI. CDR3 sequence: CASSSYRPSSGNTIYF. The CDR3 nucleotides read TGTGCCAGCAGTTCTTACAGGCCCAGCTCTGGAAACACCATATATTTT.

The rearrangement uses TRBV7-9 and TRBJ1-1, with D perhaps TRBD1 (5 bases). Between the trimmed V and J ends, which lost 5 bases and 4 bases, there was a span of 11 bases. CDR1 and CDR2 from the germline V gene are SEHNR and FQNEAQ (reference sequence). The CDR3 is 13 amino acids. The CDR3 protein is CASSPRGFTEAFF. Written as DNA, the CDR3 is TGTGCCAGCAGCCCAAGGGGTTTCACTGAAGCTTTCTTT.

Details on this clone: Relative to the germline gene, one junction end is altered; a read error may explain this. The V call is TRBV3-1 (or the pseudogene TRBV3-2), the J call TRBJ2-7; D perhaps matches TRBD2 (6 bases). The germline CDR1 and CDR2 sequences are LGHDT and YNNKEL (reference sequence). The CDR3 runs 12 residues. CDR3 loop: CASSQGAGRTGF. CDR3 coding DNA: TGTGCCAGCAGCCAAGGTGCGGGGCGAACGGGCTTC.

The rearrangement joins TRBV18 to TRBJ1-2, with no clear D. Trimming left V 4 bases short and J 5 bases short, with 11 bases between. The V gene's germline CDR1 is KGHSH and CDR2 LQKENI. This CDR3 is 13 amino acids long. CDR3 region: CASSLGDGYGYTF. CDR3 DNA sequence: TGTGCCAGCTCACTCGGCGACGGGTATGGCTACACCTTC.

J is TRBJ2-5 and V is TRBV7-7, with D maybe TRBD2 (6 bases). The V end was cut by 5 bases, the J end by 2 bases, with 9 bases between. CDR1 and CDR2 (germline): SSHAT, FNYEAQ (reference sequence). This CDR3 has 13 residues. CDR3 residues: CASSPGAQETQYF. CDR3 sequence (DNA): TGTGCCAGCAGCCCGGGAGCTCAAGAGACCCAGTACTTC.